Sequencing of this TCR beta chain was carried out in a study of blood T cell repertoires in COVID-19. CDR1 MDHEN and CDR2 SYDVKM come from the germline V gene. V was shortened by 3 bases and J by 1 base, with 18 bases between the two germline ends. The CDR3 length is 17 residues. The method was immunoSEQ multiplex PCR; TCRdb's version includes in-frame clones alone and lacks a portion of them. This sample has around 250,000 clones, with around 90% found just once. Sequenced material: PBMCs or T cells enriched from blood (not recorded which). The receptor was isolated from a man aged 50 to 60 who had been exposed to COVID-19. The chain couples TRBV28 to TRBJ1-1; no reliable D call. The CDR3 is CASSLEGSLNWNTEAFF. CDR3 bases: TGTGCCAGCAGTTTGGAGGGATCACTCAATTGGAACACTGAAGCTTTCTTT.